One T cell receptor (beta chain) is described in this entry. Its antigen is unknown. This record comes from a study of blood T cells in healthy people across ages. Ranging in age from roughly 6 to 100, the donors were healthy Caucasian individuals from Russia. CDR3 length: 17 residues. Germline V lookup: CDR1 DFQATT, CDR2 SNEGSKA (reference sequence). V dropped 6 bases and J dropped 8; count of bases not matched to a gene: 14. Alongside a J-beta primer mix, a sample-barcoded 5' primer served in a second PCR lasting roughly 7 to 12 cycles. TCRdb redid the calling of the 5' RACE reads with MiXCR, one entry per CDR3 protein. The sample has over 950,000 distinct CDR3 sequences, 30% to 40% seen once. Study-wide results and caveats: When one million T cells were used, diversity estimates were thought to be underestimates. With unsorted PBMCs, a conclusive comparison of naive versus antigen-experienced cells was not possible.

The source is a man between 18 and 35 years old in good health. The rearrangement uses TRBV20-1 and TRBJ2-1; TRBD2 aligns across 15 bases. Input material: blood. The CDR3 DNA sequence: TGCAGTGCCCTCGGGACTAGCGGGGGGTCCTCGATGTATGAGCAGTTCTTC. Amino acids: CSALGTSGGSSMYEQFF.